This T cell receptor (beta chain) was sequenced for a study of glioma-infiltrating T cells (dated by TCRdb to about 2016). Looking at the study overall: Glioma tissue, non-neoplastic brain tissue and matched peripheral blood mononuclear cells were used as sources from which TCR alpha- and beta-chain repertoires were sequenced. To measure how far tissue and blood T-cell populations diverged, each tissue-infiltrating repertoire was compared against the peripheral blood repertoire of the same patient. Three low-grade glioma patients, about eight primary glioblastoma patients and three non-glioma patients contributing non-neoplastic brain tissue were included in the paired cohort. Study-wide conclusions, independent of this receptor: Very few CDR3 sequences were found to be shared between tissue and blood, and this scarcity was attributed to high CDR3 diversity and limited sampling. VJ-independent divergence between tissue and blood was found to be below expectation in non-neoplastic patients but above expectation in all gliomas, particularly low-grade gliomas. Small numbers underpinned the group comparisons: 7 to 9 glioblastoma patients, three low-grade glioma patients and three non-neoplastic patients.

This clonotype was recorded many times. The clone's antigen remains unknown. No clone much larger than this one lies a single base away; base qualities are absent. The CDR3 starts with the cysteine, ends with the phenylalanine, and has 14 residues. This entry keeps only the CDR3 DNA: 42 bases, framed from base 1. As encoded in the germline V gene (reference sequence), CDR1 is DFQATT while CDR2 is SNEGSKA. V lost 5 bases and J lost 4 bases, and the count of bases not matched to a germline gene is 4. TCR alpha and beta CDR3 regions were amplified with the iRepertoire nested amplicon-rescue multiplex PCR (arm-PCR) platform from RNA. For one-step reverse transcription and amplification, roughly 95-450 ng of tissue mRNA or PBMC total RNA was used as input. Following bead purification, Illumina adapters were added by a secondary multiplex PCR, and libraries between 200 and 400 bp were gel-purified. The libraries contained internal 6-nucleotide barcodes that were used for demultiplexing. Sequencing of the libraries was done on an Illumina MiSeq using 2x220 or 2x250 nucleotide paired-end reads. The paper's processing steps were these. Paired reads were merged with FLASH 1.2.11 and aligned to the GRCh37 human genome with BWA-MEM before extracting TRA and TRB reads. For V and J assignment, an IMGT-derived reference of cassette sequences and CDR3 motifs that included pseudogenes was used. Reads were translated in three frames, and productive CDR3s were defined by a C…FGXG motif without stop codons. Unique combinations of V-J cassette pair and CDR3 amino acid sequence were defined as clonotypes. Reads were filtered by Hamming distance, with the threshold set by the sequence error rate of each sample in mapped regions. TCRdb handled the public reads itself, with Q25 trimming in fastp and clone calling in MiXCR, and kept productive beta chains. Rows with one shared CDR3 protein collapse into an entry with the most common genes and DNA. TCRdb's processing, not the authors' own work, is the source of the V and J calls. Counted in this sample were around 130,000 distinct CDR3 sequences; approximately 26% of them appeared once. The ten largest clones represent under 35% of the sample.

This sequence originates from a human donor with low-grade glioma or glioblastoma, undergoing nonglioma brain surgery, or in good health (not recorded which). The chain couples TRBV20-1 to TRBJ2-3, with 12 bases aligning to TRBD2. The sample comprised glioma tissue, nonneoplastic brain tissue, or PBMCs (not recorded which). The DNA is as follows: TGCAGTGCTGTGACTAGCGGGGGTGCAGATACGCAGTATTTT. Its translation reads: CSAVTSGGADTQYF.